The TCR beta chain under discussion was sequenced for a study of radiation and T cells in renal cell carcinoma. Study-wide background: Nephrectomy followed 15 Gy stereotactic body radiation by 4 weeks.

CDR3 length equals 14 residues. V shed 7 bases and J shed 5 bases, with 12 bases lying between them. Germline V gene data show CDR1 as LNHDA and CDR2 as SQIVND (reference sequence). Time point: baseline pretreatment blood. Treatment denoted: 15 Gy SBRT to primary tumor, nephrectomy 4 weeks later. The patient's renal cell carcinoma had clear cell pathology. Method: immunoSEQ multiplex PCR; TCRdb's copy keeps in-frame clones and lacks some. The table lists approximately 120,000 clones, roughly 85% of them singletons. The clonotype comes from a woman in her fifties or sixties with renal cell carcinoma. The rearrangement links TRBV19 to TRBJ1-6; possibly TRBD1 for D (5 bases). The starting material was blood, obtained from a patient whose treatment included radiotherapy and nephrectomy. This CDR3 reads CASKLGGDNSPLHF. Here the CDR3 DNA reads TGTGCCAGTAAACTCGGAGGGGATAATTCACCCCTCCACTTT.